This T cell receptor beta chain is from a study of neurological immune-mediated disorders. Study in general: The disease course was relapsing-remitting in roughly 31 and secondary progressive in about 8.5% of the roughly 34 multiple sclerosis patients.

This clonotype was recorded at least ten times. MiXCR was run by TCRdb on the 5' RACE reads, yielding one entry per CDR3 protein. In the table there are about 95,000 distinct CDR3 sequences, roughly 3.5% of which are singletons. Germline values: CDR1 MNHEY, CDR2 SVGEGT. The V gene lost 2 bases and the J gene lost 0 bases, with 11 bases spanning the gap. This CDR3 is built from 15 residues. The sequence was obtained from a woman between 18 and 30 years old with multiple sclerosis. The chain carries TRBV6-2 or TRBV6-3 and TRBJ2-7; D possibly corresponds to TRBD1 (5 bases). Sequenced: PBMCs. The CDR3, as DNA: TGTGCCAGCAGTTACAGGGGTCCCAGCTCCTACGAGCAGTACTTC. This gives the protein CASSYRGPSSYEQYF.